These 14 T cell receptor beta chains were all obtained from the same sample, sequenced in a study of PD-1 blockade in classical Hodgkin lymphoma. Some clones are missing from TCRdb's copy, which holds only in-frame ones; the method was immunoSEQ multiplex PCR. Of about 26,000 clones listed, approximately 64% are singletons. Relapse after autologous stem cell transplantation occurred in every patient, and brentuximab vedotin exposure varied. The material was peripheral blood mononuclear cells (PBMCs), obtained before the second cycle of nivolumab. The receptors originated from a human donor with classical Hodgkin lymphoma.

The chain employs TRBV29-1 and TRBJ2-5; possible D gene TRBD1, 6 bases. CDR3 length equals 15 residues. Germline assignment: CDR1 SQVTM and CDR2 ANQGSEA. V lost 2 bases and J lost 4, with 17 bases in between. Here the CDR3 reads CSVESGTLARETQYF. DNA for the CDR3: TGCAGCGTTGAATCGGGGACATTGGCACGAGAGACCCAGTACTTC.

This sequence joins TRBV6-5 and TRBJ2-7; D uncertain. The CDR3 runs 12 residues. Germline loops: CDR1 MNHEY, CDR2 SVGAGI. V lost 6 bases to trimming and J lost 5 bases, with 11 bases between them. The CDR3 loop is CASRGYADEQYF. The CDR3 DNA follows: TGTGCCAGCAGGGGGTATGCGGACGAGCAGTACTTC.

The V gene is TRBV6-5, the J gene TRBJ2-7, with 10 positions matching TRBD1. V shed 5 bases and J 6 bases; nucleotides not matched to a gene: 10. From germline, CDR1 is MNHEY and CDR2 SVGAGI. This CDR3 is 15 amino acids long. DNA for the CDR3: TGTGCCAGCAGTCCACATGACAGGGGGCAGGCCGAGCAGTACTTC. It yields the protein CASSPHDRGQAEQYF.

In this sample, this clone turned up a few times. V and J are TRBV28 and TRBJ2-1; 9 nucleotides match TRBD2. This CDR3 has 15 amino acids. V gave up 6 bases and J gave up 9 bases; unmatched junction bases: 12. Germline assignment: CDR1 MDHEN and CDR2 SYDVKM. The CDR3 bases are TGTGCCAGCAGAGGGGCGGGAGGGCCTCTAGGTGAGCAGTTCTTC. Translation: CASRGAGGPLGEQFF.

This rearrangement joins TRBV7-2 to TRBJ1-5; D is unclear. The germline V and J ends were trimmed by 1 base and 0 bases, with 4 bases remaining between them. This CDR3 spans 14 amino acids. CDR1 SGHTA and CDR2 FQGNSA come from the germline V gene. CDR3 region: CASSLDPSNQPQHF. The CDR3 DNA is TGTGCCAGCAGCTTAGATCCTAGCAATCAGCCCCAGCATTTT.

The V gene is TRBV27, the J gene TRBJ2-7; 7 bases map to TRBD1. The V gene's germline CDR1 is MNHEY and CDR2 SMNVEV (reference sequence). Unmatched junction bases numbered 10, after V lost 5 bases and J lost 6 bases. The CDR3 totals 14 residues. The CDR3 DNA is TGTGCCAGCAGTCAACAGGGGACGGTTGGCGAGCAGTACTTC. Translated, it gives CASSQQGTVGEQYF.

The chain links TRBV25-1 to TRBJ2-7; the D gene is possibly TRBD2 (6 bases). CDR1 MGHDK and CDR2 SYGVNS come from the germline V gene. Trimming shortened V by 2 bases and J by 6 bases, and 20 bases separated the two germline ends. This CDR3 is 16 amino acids long. The CDR3: CASSEITGTLPPEQYF. CDR3 in DNA: TGTGCCAGCAGTGAAATCACCGGGACTTTGCCGCCCGAGCAGTACTTC.

The chain carries TRBV5-3 and TRBJ1-2; a possible D gene is TRBD1 (5 bases). TRBV5-3 belongs to the ORF category, with a function that is uncertain. The germline V and J ends were trimmed by 4 bases and 0 bases, with 19 bases remaining between them. There are 17 residues in the CDR3. The chain's CDR3 is CARSRGRFPRPNYGYTF. The CDR3 DNA is TGTGCCAGAAGCCGGGGACGGTTCCCTCGTCCTAACTATGGCTACACCTTC.

The rearrangement links TRBV7-9 to TRBJ2-3, with D possibly being TRBD1 or TRBD2 (5 bases each). The V and J ends lost 5 bases and 0 bases respectively, with 9 bases between them. In germline, CDR1 is SEHNR, CDR2 FQNEAQ (reference sequence). The CDR3 extends over 14 amino acids. The chain's CDR3 is CASSRDLSTDTQYF. The CDR3 nucleotides are TGTGCCAGCAGCAGGGACCTTAGCACAGATACGCAGTATTTT.

The chain recombines TRBV25-1 with TRBJ1-2, with TRBD1 matching 8 bases. J was trimmed by 1 base and V by 6 bases; bases with no gene match: 4. Germline loops: CDR1 MGHDK, CDR2 SYGVNS. The CDR3 is 14 amino acids. The CDR3 DNA reads TGTGCCAGCAGCAGGACAGGGCTTAACTATGGCTACACCTTC. Translation: CASSRTGLNYGYTF.

The V gene is TRBV9, the J gene TRBJ2-7; the D is unclear. The ends were cut back, 1 base at V and 0 bases at J, with 5 bases in the middle. The CDR3 sequence is 13 residues long. Germline assignment: CDR1 SGDLS and CDR2 YYNGEE. The CDR3 loop is CASSVTPSYEQYF. In nucleotides, the CDR3 is TGTGCCAGCAGCGTAACACCCTCCTACGAGCAGTACTTC.

The rearrangement links TRBV19 to TRBJ2-3; maybe TRBD2 (6 bases). CDR1 and CDR2 from the germline V gene are LNHDA and SQIVND (reference sequence). Trimming removed 2 bases from V and 4 bases from J, with 13 bases in between. The CDR3 loop spans 15 amino acids. Here the CDR3 DNA reads TGTGCCAGTAGTATAAAACTAGCTCCCTCAGATACGCAGTATTTT. Translating gives CASSIKLAPSDTQYF.

This clone was observed many times. The chain combines TRBV7-9 with TRBJ2-7, with no clear D. This CDR3 comprises 14 residues. The V gene's germline CDR1 is SEHNR and CDR2 FQNEAQ (reference sequence). Trimming pared 5 bases from V and 3 bases from J, leaving 14 bases between. The CDR3: CASSPETLFYEQYF. The CDR3 DNA follows: TGTGCCAGCAGCCCTGAGACACTATTCTACGAGCAGTACTTC.

This clone was found a few times. The chain links TRBV4-1 to TRBJ2-1; TRBD2 matches at 7 bases. Germline V gene lookup returns CDR1 MGHRA and CDR2 YSYEKL. Trimming removed 4 bases from V and 9 bases from J; junction bases left unmatched: 9. The length of the CDR3 is 14 residues. CDR3 loop: CASSRERTSGEQFF. The CDR3 DNA follows: TGCGCCAGCAGCCGTGAAAGGACTAGTGGTGAGCAGTTCTTC.